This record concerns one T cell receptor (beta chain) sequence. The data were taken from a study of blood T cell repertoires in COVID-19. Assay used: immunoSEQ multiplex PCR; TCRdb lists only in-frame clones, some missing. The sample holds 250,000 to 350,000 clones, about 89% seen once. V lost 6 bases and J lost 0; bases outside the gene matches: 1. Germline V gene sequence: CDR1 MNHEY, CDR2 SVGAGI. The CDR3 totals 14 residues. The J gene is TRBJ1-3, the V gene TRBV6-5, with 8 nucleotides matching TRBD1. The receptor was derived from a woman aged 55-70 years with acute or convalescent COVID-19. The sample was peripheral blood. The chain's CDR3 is CASRDRVSGNTIYF. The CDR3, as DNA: TGTGCCAGCAGGGACAGGGTCTCTGGAAACACCATATATTTT.